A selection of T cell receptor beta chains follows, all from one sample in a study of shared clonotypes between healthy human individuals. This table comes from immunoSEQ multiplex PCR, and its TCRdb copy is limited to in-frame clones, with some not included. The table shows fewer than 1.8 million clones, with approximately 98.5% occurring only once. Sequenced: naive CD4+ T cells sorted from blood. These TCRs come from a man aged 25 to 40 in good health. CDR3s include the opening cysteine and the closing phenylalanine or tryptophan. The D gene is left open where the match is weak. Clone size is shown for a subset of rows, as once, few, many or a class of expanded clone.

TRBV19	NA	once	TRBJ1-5	TGTGCCAGTAGTATCATGTTACAGGGCGAAAATCAGCCCCAGCATTTT	CASSIMLQGENQPQHF
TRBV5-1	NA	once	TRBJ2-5	TGCGCCAGCAGCTTGGCCTCCCGGACAGAAGAGACCCAGTACTTC	CASSLASRTEETQYF
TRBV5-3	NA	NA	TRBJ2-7	TGTGCCAGAAGCCCCGGCCAGCGGAGCTCCTACGAGCAGTACTTC	CARSPGQRSSYEQYF
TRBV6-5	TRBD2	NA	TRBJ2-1	TGTGCCAGCAGCTGGACTAGCGGGAAAAATGAGCAGTTCTTC	CASSWTSGKNEQFF
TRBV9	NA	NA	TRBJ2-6	TGTGCCAGCAGCGTAACAGGCTCTGGGGCCAACGTCCTGACTTTC	CASSVTGSGANVLTF
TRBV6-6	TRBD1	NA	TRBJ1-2	TGTGCCACCAAGACAGGGCAGAATGGCTACACCTTC	CATKTGQNGYTF
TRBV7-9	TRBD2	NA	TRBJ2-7	TGTGCCAGCAGTTATGGAGCGGGAGCCTACGAGCAGTACTTC	CASSYGAGAYEQYF
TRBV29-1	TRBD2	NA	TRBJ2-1	TGCAGCGTTGAACAGACTAGCGGGAGTACTGAGACCTACAATGAGCAGTTCTTC	CSVEQTSGSTETYNEQFF
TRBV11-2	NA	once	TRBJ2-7	TGTGCCAGCAGCCCCAGGGCTTACGAGCAGTACTTC	CASSPRAYEQYF
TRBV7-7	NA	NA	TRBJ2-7	TGTGCTAGCAGTGCAGGGCTAGACTACGAGCAGTACTTC	CASSAGLDYEQYF
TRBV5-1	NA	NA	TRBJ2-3	TGCGCCAGCAGCTTGGTGGGGGGGCGCACAGATACGCAGTATTTT	CASSLVGGRTDTQYF
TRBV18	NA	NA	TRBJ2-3	TGTGCCAGCTCACCACCACTTGGTAGCGGTTTCACAGATACGCAGTATTTT	CASSPPLGSGFTDTQYF
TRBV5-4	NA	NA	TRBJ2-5	TGTGCCAGCAGCTTGGGTGGCAGAAAAGAGACCCAGTACTTC	CASSLGGRKETQYF
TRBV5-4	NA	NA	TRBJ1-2	TGTGCCAGCAGCTTGGACCCGATGGAAGGTTATGGCTACACCTTC	CASSLDPMEGYGYTF